The following is a T cell receptor (beta chain) sequence with its context. As yet, its antigen is unknown. This sample was included in a study of cytomegalovirus exposure and HLA in healthy donors. Overall study: Clustering assigned approximately 78% of the roughly 420 genotyped donors to the Caucasian-associated ancestry cluster.

Study-level points and caveats: A few chains linked to CMV were shown in vitro to be specific for CMV antigens. Per a later analysis, HLA-associated TCR beta chains showed more clonal expansion than other, equally common TCR beta chains. Most of the TCR beta V segments (in an earlier analysis) were productive either about 87% or about 30% of the time.

The CDR3 totals 14 residues. CDR1 and CDR2 (germline): MGHRA, YSYEKL. The V gene end was trimmed by 0 bases and the J gene end by 4 bases; junction bases not matched to a gene: 2. The PCR used 60 Vbeta and 13 Jbeta primers. Libraries were prepared by immunoSEQ multiplex PCR; TCRdb keeps only in-frame clonotypes and omits some of them. The repertoire consists of more than 95,000 clones, with roughly 80% occurring once and the leading ten covering about a tenth. Sequenced sample: PBMCs. The chain joins TRBV4-1 to TRBJ1-1, with TRBD1 matching over 7 bases. The sequence was collected from a man aged 25-45 years in good health and CMV-seropositive. The CDR3 DNA reads as TGCGCCAGCAGCCAAGAAGGGACAGCCACTGAAGCTTTCTTT. Amino acid sequence: CASSQEGTATEAFF.